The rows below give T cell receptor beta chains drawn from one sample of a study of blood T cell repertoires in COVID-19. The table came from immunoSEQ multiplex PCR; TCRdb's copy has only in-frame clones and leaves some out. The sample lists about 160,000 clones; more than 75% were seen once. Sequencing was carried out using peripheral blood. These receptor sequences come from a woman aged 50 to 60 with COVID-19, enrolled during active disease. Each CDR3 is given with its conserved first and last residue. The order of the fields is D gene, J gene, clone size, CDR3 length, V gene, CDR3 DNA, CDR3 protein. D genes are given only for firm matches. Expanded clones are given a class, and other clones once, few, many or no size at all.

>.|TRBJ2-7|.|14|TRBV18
TGTGCCAGCTCACCACCGGTCCGGTTATACGAGCAGTACTTC
CASSPPVRLYEQYF
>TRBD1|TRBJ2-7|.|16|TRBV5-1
TGCGCCAGCAGCTTGGCCGGATCGGGACAGGCCTACGAGCAGTACTTC
CASSLAGSGQAYEQYF
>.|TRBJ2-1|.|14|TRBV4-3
TGCGCCAGCAGCCTGCGCGGGGGCGACAATGAGCAGTTCTTC
CASSLRGGDNEQFF
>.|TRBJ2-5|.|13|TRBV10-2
TGCGCCAGCAGTGTCCAGGGCAAAGAGACCCAGTACTTC
CASSVQGKETQYF
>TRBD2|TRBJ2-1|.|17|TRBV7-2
TGTGCCAGCAGCTTAGGTCATCTGAGCGGGGCGTACAATGAGCAGTTCTTC
CASSLGHLSGAYNEQFF
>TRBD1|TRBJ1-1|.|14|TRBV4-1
TGCGCCAGCAGTTATACAGGGGGGAACACTGAAGCTTTCTTT
CASSYTGGNTEAFF
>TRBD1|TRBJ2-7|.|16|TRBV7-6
TGTGCCAGCAGCTTAGGTCCCTGGACAGGCCTCTACGAGCAGTACTTC
CASSLGPWTGLYEQYF
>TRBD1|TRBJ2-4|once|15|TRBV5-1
TGCGCCAGCAGCTTGGCCTCGACAGGGTTGGACATTCAGTACTTC
CASSLASTGLDIQYF
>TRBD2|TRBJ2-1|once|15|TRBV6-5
TGTGCCAGCAGTTCGACTAGCGCCTCCTACAATGAGCAGTTCTTC
CASSSTSASYNEQFF
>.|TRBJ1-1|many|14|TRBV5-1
TGCGCCAGCAGCCCAGGGTGGACGGACACTGAAGCTTTCTTT
CASSPGWTDTEAFF
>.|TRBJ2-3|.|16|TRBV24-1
TGTGCCACCAGTGATTTGACGTTCGCAGGCACAGATACGCAGTATTTT
CATSDLTFAGTDTQYF
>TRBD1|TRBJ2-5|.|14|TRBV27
TGTGCCAGCAGTTCACTCAGGGGGCATGAGACCCAGTACTTC
CASSSLRGHETQYF
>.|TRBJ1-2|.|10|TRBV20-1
TGCAGTGCTATTGATAATGGCTACACCTTC
CSAIDNGYTF
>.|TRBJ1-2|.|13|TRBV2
TGTGCCAGCAGCGTGTCCGTGACAGAAGGCTACACCTTC
CASSVSVTEGYTF
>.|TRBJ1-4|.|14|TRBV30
TGTGCCTGGAGCGTGTCAAGCACAGGGGAAAAACTGTTTTTT
CAWSVSSTGEKLFF
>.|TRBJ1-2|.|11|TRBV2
TGTGCCAGCAGTGAAACGGGTGGCTACACCTTC
CASSETGGYTF
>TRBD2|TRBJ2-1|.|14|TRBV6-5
TGTGCCAGCAGTACTAGCGGGGGCTACAATGAGCAGTTCTTC
CASSTSGGYNEQFF
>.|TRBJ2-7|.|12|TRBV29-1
TGCAGCGTTGATGAGGGATCCTACGAGCAGTACTTC
CSVDEGSYEQYF
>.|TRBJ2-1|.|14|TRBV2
TGTGCCAGCAAGGGGCGCGGGGTGAACAATGAGCAGTTCTTC
CASKGRGVNNEQFF
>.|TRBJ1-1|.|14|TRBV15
TGTGCCACTCGGGCGGGGGCGCCGGACACTGAAGCTTTCTTT
CATRAGAPDTEAFF
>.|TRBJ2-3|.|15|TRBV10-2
TGCGCCAGCAGTGAGTCGTCGGTCAGCACAGATACGCAGTATTTT
CASSESSVSTDTQYF
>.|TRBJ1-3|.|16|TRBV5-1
TGCGCCAGCAGCTTGGTGCCAGGGAGGTTCGGAAACACCATATATTTT
CASSLVPGRFGNTIYF
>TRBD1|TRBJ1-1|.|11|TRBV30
TGTGCCTGGGGCTTAGACAGGGGAGCTTTCTTT
CAWGLDRGAFF
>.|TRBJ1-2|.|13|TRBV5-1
TGCGCCAGCAGCTTGACACAGAACTATGGCTACACCTTC
CASSLTQNYGYTF
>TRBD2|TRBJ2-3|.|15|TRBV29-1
TGCAGCGTCGAAAGGGCTAGCGGGGGGGCAGATACGCAGTATTTT
CSVERASGGADTQYF
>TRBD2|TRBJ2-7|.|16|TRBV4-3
TGCGCCAGCAGCCATGGGACTAGCGGGGTGGGCTACGAGCAGTACTTC
CASSHGTSGVGYEQYF
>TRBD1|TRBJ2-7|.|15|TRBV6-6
TGTGCCAGCAGTTACGGACAGGGGGCTTCCTACGAGCAGTACTTC
CASSYGQGASYEQYF
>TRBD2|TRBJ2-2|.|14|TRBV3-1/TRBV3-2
TGTGCCAGCAGCCAAGGACTAGCAGGCGGGGAGCTGTTTTTT
CASSQGLAGGELFF
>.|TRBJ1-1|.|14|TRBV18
TGTGCCAGCTCACCGCGGGGGATTAACACTGAAGCTTTCTTT
CASSPRGINTEAFF